Listed below are T cell receptor beta chains from one sample, sequenced in a study of T-cell reconstitution after alpha-beta-depleted transplantation in children. TCRdb analysed the PCR reads with MiXCR anew, one entry per CDR3 protein. The sample lists over 200,000 distinct CDR3 sequences; approximately 8.4% were seen once. Source: PBMCs, mostly from graft donor cells, taken 360 days after TCRalphabeta/CD19-depleted stem cell transplant. These receptors were obtained from a male patient aged 2 to 10 who had a stem cell transplant for acute myeloid leukemia, so the T cells may come from the graft donor. Each CDR3 is given with its conserved first and last residue. A D gene is named only where the DNA matches it firmly. Rows give clone size only sometimes, using once, few, many, or a class for an expanded clone.

d_call: .
v_call: TRBV4-3
clone_size: .
j_call: TRBJ2-1
cdr3_aa: CASSQEARTWNNEQFF
cdr3_nt: TGCGCCAGCAGCCAAGAGGCCCGGACATGGAACAATGAGCAGTTCTTC

d_call: .
v_call: TRBV12-3/TRBV12-4
clone_size: few
j_call: TRBJ2-3
cdr3_aa: CASSFGEGDTQYF
cdr3_nt: TGTGCCAGCAGTTTTGGGGAAGGAGATACGCAGTATTTT

d_call: .
v_call: TRBV12-3/TRBV12-4
clone_size: many
j_call: TRBJ2-1
cdr3_aa: CASSFSGADNEQFF
cdr3_nt: TGTGCCAGCAGTTTTTCGGGGGCCGACAATGAGCAGTTCTTC

d_call: TRBD1
v_call: TRBV7-9
clone_size: few
j_call: TRBJ2-5
cdr3_aa: CASSSSWGQQRDQYF
cdr3_nt: TGTGCCAGCAGCTCCAGCTGGGGACAGCAGAGGGACCAGTACTTC

d_call: .
v_call: TRBV11-2
clone_size: .
j_call: TRBJ1-1
cdr3_aa: CASSLWTLNTEAFF
cdr3_nt: TGTGCCAGCAGCTTGTGGACATTGAACACTGAAGCTTTCTTT

d_call: .
v_call: TRBV5-1
clone_size: many
j_call: TRBJ2-5
cdr3_aa: CASSLGGYQETQYF
cdr3_nt: TGCGCCAGCAGCTTGGGAGGGTACCAAGAGACCCAGTACTTC

d_call: TRBD2
v_call: TRBV11-2
clone_size: .
j_call: TRBJ2-2
cdr3_aa: CASSSLRGDWTGELFF
cdr3_nt: TGTGCCAGCAGCTCCCTACGGGGGGATTGGACCGGGGAGCTGTTTTTT

d_call: .
v_call: TRBV12-3/TRBV12-4
clone_size: many
j_call: TRBJ2-3
cdr3_aa: CASSPHSHTQYF
cdr3_nt: TGTGCCAGCAGTCCCCACTCCCATACGCAGTATTTT

d_call: .
v_call: TRBV20-1
clone_size: many
j_call: TRBJ2-1
cdr3_aa: CSATHRVGEQFF
cdr3_nt: TGCAGTGCGACTCACAGGGTGGGTGAGCAGTTCTTC

d_call: .
v_call: TRBV5-1
clone_size: few
j_call: TRBJ2-1
cdr3_aa: CASSRLPPEGSSYNEQFF
cdr3_nt: TGCGCCAGCAGCCGCCTCCCTCCGGAGGGAAGCTCCTACAATGAGCAGTTCTTC

d_call: TRBD2
v_call: TRBV10-3
clone_size: few
j_call: TRBJ2-7
cdr3_aa: CAIGLAESSYEQYF
cdr3_nt: TGTGCCATCGGACTAGCGGAAAGCTCCTACGAGCAGTACTTC

d_call: TRBD1
v_call: TRBV18
clone_size: .
j_call: TRBJ2-5
cdr3_aa: CASSPAGGETQYF
cdr3_nt: TGTGCCAGCTCACCAGCAGGGGGAGAGACCCAGTACTTC

d_call: .
v_call: TRBV29-1
clone_size: .
j_call: TRBJ2-1
cdr3_aa: CSVRGGAGNEQFF
cdr3_nt: TGCAGCGTTCGCGGCGGGGCGGGAAATGAGCAGTTCTTC

d_call: .
v_call: TRBV20-1
clone_size: few
j_call: TRBJ2-2
cdr3_aa: CSARGLRADTGELFF
cdr3_nt: TGCAGTGCTAGAGGGTTAAGGGCGGACACCGGGGAGCTGTTTTTT

d_call: .
v_call: TRBV2
clone_size: .
j_call: TRBJ1-4
cdr3_aa: CASSEGGAREKLFF
cdr3_nt: TGTGCCAGCAGCGAAGGGGGGGCTCGTGAAAAACTGTTTTTT

d_call: TRBD1
v_call: TRBV20-1
clone_size: once
j_call: TRBJ1-6
cdr3_aa: CCAAGQERSYNSPLHF
cdr3_nt: TGCTGTGCTGCCGGACAGGAACGCTCCTATAATTCACCCCTCCACTTT

d_call: TRBD1
v_call: TRBV12-3/TRBV12-4
clone_size: few
j_call: TRBJ1-2
cdr3_aa: CASSLKAQIDRALIYGYTF
cdr3_nt: TGTGCCAGCAGTTTAAAGGCACAAATTGACAGGGCACTAATCTATGGCTACACCTTC

d_call: .
v_call: TRBV5-1
clone_size: few
j_call: TRBJ1-1
cdr3_aa: CASSLGQVSTNTEAFF
cdr3_nt: TGCGCCAGCAGCTTGGGGCAGGTCTCTACGAACACTGAAGCTTTCTTT

d_call: .
v_call: TRBV6-2/TRBV6-3
clone_size: .
j_call: TRBJ2-7
cdr3_aa: CASSYRPERAYEQYF
cdr3_nt: TGTGCCAGCAGTTACCGTCCAGAGAGGGCCTACGAGCAGTACTTC

d_call: .
v_call: TRBV20-1
clone_size: few
j_call: TRBJ2-3
cdr3_aa: CSAPETSTDTQYF
cdr3_nt: TGCAGTGCGCCTGAGACTAGCACAGATACGCAGTATTTT

d_call: .
v_call: TRBV10-1
clone_size: .
j_call: TRBJ1-2
cdr3_aa: CASSERARNLDYGYTF
cdr3_nt: TGCGCCAGCAGTGAGCGGGCCAGGAATTTGGACTATGGCTACACCTTC

d_call: .
v_call: TRBV10-3
clone_size: few
j_call: TRBJ2-7
cdr3_aa: CAISESTRTAGYEQYF
cdr3_nt: TGTGCCATCAGTGAGTCGACTCGGACAGCCGGTTACGAGCAGTACTTC

d_call: TRBD2
v_call: TRBV7-6
clone_size: .
j_call: TRBJ2-2
cdr3_aa: CASSLTSGRAPPTGELFF
cdr3_nt: TGTGCCAGCAGCTTAACTAGCGGGAGGGCCCCCCCCACCGGGGAGCTGTTTTTT

d_call: TRBD2
v_call: TRBV7-9
clone_size: .
j_call: TRBJ2-7
cdr3_aa: CASSPGLAPSYEQYF
cdr3_nt: TGTGCCAGCAGCCCAGGACTAGCGCCTTCCTACGAGCAGTACTTC

d_call: .
v_call: TRBV20-1
clone_size: few
j_call: TRBJ2-3
cdr3_aa: CSAIGGEGPTDTQYF
cdr3_nt: TGCAGTGCTATTGGCGGAGAGGGTCCCACAGATACGCAGTATTTT

d_call: .
v_call: TRBV12-3/TRBV12-4
clone_size: few
j_call: TRBJ1-5
cdr3_aa: CASSPVTDSNQPQHF
cdr3_nt: TGTGCCAGCAGTCCGGTGACGGATAGCAATCAGCCCCAGCATTTT

d_call: TRBD2
v_call: TRBV4-3
clone_size: .
j_call: TRBJ2-1
cdr3_aa: CASSQLAGVNREQFF
cdr3_nt: TGCGCCAGCAGCCAATTAGCGGGAGTAAACCGGGAGCAGTTCTTC

d_call: TRBD2
v_call: TRBV29-1
clone_size: .
j_call: TRBJ2-1
cdr3_aa: CSVDPWREGGNEQFF
cdr3_nt: TGCAGCGTAGACCCCTGGCGGGAGGGCGGTAATGAGCAGTTCTTC

d_call: .
v_call: TRBV29-1
clone_size: many
j_call: TRBJ1-2
cdr3_aa: CSVVQNYGYTF
cdr3_nt: TGCAGCGTTGTACAAAACTATGGCTACACCTTC

d_call: TRBD2
v_call: TRBV6-2/TRBV6-3
clone_size: few
j_call: TRBJ2-3
cdr3_aa: CASSYRRLAGVRDTQYF
cdr3_nt: TGTGCCAGCAGTTACCGGAGACTAGCGGGGGTGAGAGATACGCAGTATTTT

d_call: TRBD1
v_call: TRBV12-3/TRBV12-4
clone_size: .
j_call: TRBJ2-5
cdr3_aa: CASSFRDRGLQTQYF
cdr3_nt: TGTGCCAGCAGTTTCAGGGACAGGGGGTTGCAGACCCAGTACTTC

d_call: .
v_call: TRBV23-1
clone_size: many
j_call: TRBJ2-7
cdr3_aa: CASSQSLDRYWEQYF
cdr3_nt: TGCGCCAGCAGTCAATCATTAGACCGATACTGGGAGCAGTACTTC

d_call: TRBD2
v_call: TRBV20-1
clone_size: few
j_call: TRBJ2-3
cdr3_aa: CSARGRGSTDTQYF
cdr3_nt: TGCAGTGCTAGAGGGCGGGGGAGCACAGATACGCAGTATTTT

d_call: TRBD1
v_call: TRBV12-3/TRBV12-4
clone_size: few
j_call: TRBJ1-5
cdr3_aa: CASSWGRGQLNQPQHF
cdr3_nt: TGTGCCAGCAGTTGGGGGAGGGGACAGCTCAATCAGCCCCAGCATTTT

d_call: TRBD1
v_call: TRBV29-1
clone_size: many
j_call: TRBJ2-7
cdr3_aa: CSVGQGSYEQYF
cdr3_nt: TGCAGCGTGGGACAGGGAAGCTACGAGCAGTACTTC

d_call: TRBD2
v_call: TRBV7-7
clone_size: many
j_call: TRBJ2-3
cdr3_aa: CASSIGLAGTGDTQYF
cdr3_nt: TGTGCTAGCAGCATTGGACTAGCGGGGACGGGAGATACGCAGTATTTT

d_call: .
v_call: TRBV12-3/TRBV12-4
clone_size: many
j_call: TRBJ2-4
cdr3_aa: CASTLRENIQYF
cdr3_nt: TGTGCCAGCACCCTGCGCGAAAACATTCAGTACTTC

d_call: .
v_call: TRBV5-6
clone_size: few
j_call: TRBJ2-2
cdr3_aa: CASSLLQGKWTGELFF
cdr3_nt: TGTGCCAGCAGCCTCTTACAGGGTAAATGGACCGGGGAGCTGTTTTTT

d_call: .
v_call: TRBV7-3
clone_size: many
j_call: TRBJ2-3
cdr3_aa: CASSLGLFKGDTQYF
cdr3_nt: TGTGCCAGCAGCCTCGGACTGTTCAAGGGAGATACGCAGTATTTT

d_call: .
v_call: TRBV29-1
clone_size: many
j_call: TRBJ2-3
cdr3_aa: CSSRLHFLTSTDTQYF
cdr3_nt: TGCAGCAGCAGGCTTCATTTCTTAACTAGCACAGATACGCAGTATTTT

d_call: TRBD2
v_call: TRBV11-2
clone_size: .
j_call: TRBJ2-5
cdr3_aa: CASSTETGTSGGWRSGETQYF
cdr3_nt: TGTGCCAGCAGCACAGAAACCGGGACTAGCGGGGGGTGGCGGTCTGGAGAGACCCAGTACTTC

d_call: .
v_call: TRBV29-1
clone_size: few
j_call: TRBJ2-7
cdr3_aa: CSVPSWAGMGEQYF
cdr3_nt: TGCAGCGTTCCCTCGTGGGCAGGGATGGGCGAGCAGTACTTC

d_call: .
v_call: TRBV29-1
clone_size: many
j_call: TRBJ2-3
cdr3_aa: CSLRDFTDTQYF
cdr3_nt: TGCAGCCTTCGGGACTTCACAGATACGCAGTATTTT

d_call: .
v_call: TRBV7-9
clone_size: few
j_call: TRBJ2-1
cdr3_aa: CASSFDLLTGEQFF
cdr3_nt: TGTGCCAGCAGCTTTGACCTTTTAACGGGTGAGCAGTTCTTC

d_call: .
v_call: TRBV5-1
clone_size: .
j_call: TRBJ1-1
cdr3_aa: CASSLGYRVGTEAFF
cdr3_nt: TGCGCCAGCAGCTTGGGGTACAGGGTAGGCACTGAAGCTTTCTTT

d_call: TRBD2
v_call: TRBV5-1
clone_size: many
j_call: TRBJ2-5
cdr3_aa: CASSILAGGPSETQYF
cdr3_nt: TGCGCCAGCAGCATACTAGCGGGAGGGCCTTCGGAGACCCAGTACTTC

d_call: .
v_call: TRBV19
clone_size: .
j_call: TRBJ1-5
cdr3_aa: CASSILPVNQPQHF
cdr3_nt: TGTGCCAGTAGTATACTGCCAGTCAATCAGCCCCAGCATTTT

d_call: .
v_call: TRBV9
clone_size: many
j_call: TRBJ2-3
cdr3_aa: CASSSRGDTQYF
cdr3_nt: TGTGCCAGCAGCTCCCGCGGAGATACGCAGTATTTT

d_call: TRBD2
v_call: TRBV7-7
clone_size: many
j_call: TRBJ2-1
cdr3_aa: CASSSRLAGAPTNEQFF
cdr3_nt: TGTGCTAGCAGCTCCCGACTAGCGGGAGCCCCGACCAATGAGCAGTTCTTC

d_call: .
v_call: TRBV18
clone_size: few
j_call: TRBJ2-5
cdr3_aa: CASSLRSGLQETQYF
cdr3_nt: TGTGCCAGCTCACTGAGATCAGGGCTCCAAGAGACCCAGTACTTC

d_call: TRBD2
v_call: TRBV4-2
clone_size: .
j_call: TRBJ2-1
cdr3_aa: CASSQETSGINEQFF
cdr3_nt: TGTGCCAGCAGCCAAGAGACTAGCGGTATAAATGAGCAGTTCTTC

d_call: .
v_call: TRBV5-6
clone_size: many
j_call: TRBJ2-1
cdr3_aa: CASSLGFKESSYNEQFF
cdr3_nt: TGTGCCAGCAGCTTGGGCTTTAAGGAAAGCTCCTACAATGAGCAGTTCTTC

d_call: TRBD2
v_call: TRBV20-1
clone_size: .
j_call: TRBJ2-5
cdr3_aa: CSARPLAAETQYF
cdr3_nt: TGCAGTGCTAGGCCTCTAGCGGCAGAGACCCAGTACTTC

d_call: TRBD2
v_call: TRBV4-3
clone_size: many
j_call: TRBJ2-4
cdr3_aa: CASSQDRRLAGNIQYF
cdr3_nt: TGCGCCAGCAGCCAAGATCGTCGGCTAGCGGGAAACATTCAGTACTTC